These 6 T cell receptor beta chains share one sample of origin, sequenced in a study of siplizumab effects on memory and regulatory T cells. The table came from immunoSEQ multiplex PCR; TCRdb's copy has only in-frame clones and leaves some out. Among tens of thousands of clones listed, about 90% were seen once. The sample was CD8+ T cells sorted from blood. The receptors originated from a human donor in good health.

This rearrangement joins TRBV19 to TRBJ1-2, with 7 bases fitting TRBD1. The junction had 6 bases not matched to a gene; V was cut back by 5 bases and J by 0 bases. Germline CDR1 reads LNHDA; CDR2 reads SQIVND (reference sequence). This CDR3 region has 15 residues. The CDR3 nucleotides read TGTGCCAGTAGTGGAGACAGGGACCCTAACTATGGCTACACCTTC. It specifies CASSGDRDPNYGYTF.

The chain carries TRBV4-1 and TRBJ1-1; D not certain. Trimming left V 0 bases short and J 0 bases short, with 5 bases between. The CDR3 sequence is 14 residues long. Germline V gene sequence: CDR1 MGHRA, CDR2 YSYEKL. CDR3 DNA sequence: TGCGCCAGCAGCCAAGATATTATGAACACTGAAGCTTTCTTT. This sequence encodes CASSQDIMNTEAFF.

This clone occurred once. The chain links TRBV19 to TRBJ2-3, with TRBD2 matching 7 bases. This CDR3 comprises 17 residues. The J segment lost 4 bases and the V segment lost 6 bases, leaving 16 bases of the junction unmatched. Germline-derived CDR1 and CDR2 are LNHDA and SQIVND (reference sequence). The CDR3 DNA is TGTGCCAGTAGAAGGGTAACGGGGGGAAAAGGTGCAGATACGCAGTATTTT. Amino acid sequence: CASRRVTGGKGADTQYF.

The chain recombines TRBV13 with TRBJ2-7, with 9 nucleotides matching TRBD2. Trimming cost V 5 bases and J 7 bases; bases outside gene matches: 9. CDR3 size: 14 residues. Germline CDR1 PRHDT, CDR2 FYEKMQ (reference sequence). The CDR3 spells CASSLSGSNYEQYF. The DNA for the CDR3 is TGTGCCAGCAGCCTTAGCGGGAGCAATTATGAGCAGTACTTC.

The V and J genes are TRBV19 and TRBJ1-5, with 9 bases identical to TRBD1. From germline, CDR1 is LNHDA and CDR2 SQIVND (reference sequence). This CDR3 is 16 amino acids long. V lost 6 bases, J lost 0 bases, and 6 bases stayed unmatched. The chain's CDR3 is CASSPTGGYSNQPQHF. The DNA of the CDR3 is TGTGCCAGTAGCCCGACAGGGGGTTATAGCAATCAGCCCCAGCATTTT. The variable domain in full, with the rest retrieved from reference TRBV19 and TRBJ1-5, is DGGITQSPKYLFRKEGQNVTLSCEQNLNHDAMYWYRQDPGQGLRLIYYSQIVNDFQKGDIAEGYSVSREKKESFPLTVTSAQKNPTAFYLCASSPTGGYSNQPQHFGDGTRLSIL.

The chain carries TRBV2 and TRBJ2-7, with 7 nucleotides matching TRBD2. This CDR3 is built from 13 residues. V lost 5 bases and J lost 0; bases outside the gene matches: 1. Germline CDR1 reads SNHLY; CDR2 reads FYNNEI. The CDR3 DNA follows: TGTGCCAGCAGTTGGACTAGCTCCTACGAGCAGTACTTC. This gives the protein CASSWTSSYEQYF. The full variable domain, in which reference TRBV2 and TRBJ2-7 provide the parts outside the CDR3, is EPEVTQTPSHQVTQMGQEVILRCVPISNHLYFYWYRQILGQKVEFLVSFYNNEISEKSEIFDDQFSVERPDGSNFTLKIRSTKLEDSAMYFCASSWTSSYEQYFGPGTRLTVT.